The T cell receptor (beta chain) under discussion was sequenced for a study of blood T cell repertoires in COVID-19. The overall study: T cells, B-cell-depleted T cells, or PBMCs supplied cDNA or gDNA.

Sequencing used immunoSEQ multiplex PCR; TCRdb keeps in-frame clones, though not all of them. This sample has tens of thousands of clones, with about four fifths found just once. The sequence derives from a human donor in a cohort sampled during active COVID-19. Sequenced sample: peripheral blood.

The CDR3 DNA sequence: TGTGCCAGCAGCCAAATGACAGGGGGGCGTGAAGCTTTCTTT. This encodes CASSQMTGGREAFF. This sequence joins TRBV7-2 and TRBJ1-1; 9 nucleotides match TRBD1. The junction had 8 bases not matched to a gene; V was cut back by 5 bases and J by 7 bases. Germline V gives CDR1 SGHTA, CDR2 FQGNSA. The CDR3 contains 14 residues.